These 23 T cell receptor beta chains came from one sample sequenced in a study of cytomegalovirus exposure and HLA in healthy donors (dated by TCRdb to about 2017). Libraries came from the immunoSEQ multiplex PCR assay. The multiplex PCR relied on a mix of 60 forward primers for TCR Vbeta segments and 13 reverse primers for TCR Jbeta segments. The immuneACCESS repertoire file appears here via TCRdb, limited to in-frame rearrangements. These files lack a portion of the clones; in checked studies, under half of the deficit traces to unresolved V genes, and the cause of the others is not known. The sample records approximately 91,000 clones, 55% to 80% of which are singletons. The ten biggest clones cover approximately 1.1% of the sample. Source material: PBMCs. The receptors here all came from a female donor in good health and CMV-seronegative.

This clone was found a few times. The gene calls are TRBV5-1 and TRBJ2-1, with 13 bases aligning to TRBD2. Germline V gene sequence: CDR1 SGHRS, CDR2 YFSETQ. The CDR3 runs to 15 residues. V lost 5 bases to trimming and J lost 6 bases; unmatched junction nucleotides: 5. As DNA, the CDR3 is TGCGCCAGCAGTGGGACTAGCGGGGCAGGCAATGAGCAGTTCTTC. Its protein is CASSGTSGAGNEQFF.

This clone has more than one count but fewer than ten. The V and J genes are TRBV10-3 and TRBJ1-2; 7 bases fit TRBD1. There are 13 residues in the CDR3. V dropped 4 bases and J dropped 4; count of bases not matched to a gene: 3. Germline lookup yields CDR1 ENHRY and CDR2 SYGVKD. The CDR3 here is CAISATGTYGYTF. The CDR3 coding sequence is TGTGCCATCAGTGCGACAGGGACCTATGGCTACACCTTC.

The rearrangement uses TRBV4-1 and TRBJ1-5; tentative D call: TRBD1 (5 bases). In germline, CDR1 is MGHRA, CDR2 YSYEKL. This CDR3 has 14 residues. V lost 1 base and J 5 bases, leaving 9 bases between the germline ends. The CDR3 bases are TGCGCCAGCAGCCAAGTTGGAGGGGATCAGCCCCAGCATTTT. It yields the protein CASSQVGGDQPQHF.

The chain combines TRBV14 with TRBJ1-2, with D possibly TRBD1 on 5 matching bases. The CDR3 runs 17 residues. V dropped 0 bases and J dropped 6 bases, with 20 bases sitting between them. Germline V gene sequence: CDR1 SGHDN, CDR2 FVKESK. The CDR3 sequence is CASSQDLPGPGVDGYTF. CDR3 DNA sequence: TGTGCCAGCAGCCAAGATCTCCCAGGACCGGGGGTCGATGGCTACACCTTC.

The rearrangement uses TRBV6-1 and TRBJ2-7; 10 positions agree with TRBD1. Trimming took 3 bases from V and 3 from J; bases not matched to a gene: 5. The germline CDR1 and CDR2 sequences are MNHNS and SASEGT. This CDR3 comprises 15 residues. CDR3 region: CASSDRDRGNYEQYF. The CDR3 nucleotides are TGTGCCAGCAGTGATCGGGACAGGGGAAACTACGAGCAGTACTTC.

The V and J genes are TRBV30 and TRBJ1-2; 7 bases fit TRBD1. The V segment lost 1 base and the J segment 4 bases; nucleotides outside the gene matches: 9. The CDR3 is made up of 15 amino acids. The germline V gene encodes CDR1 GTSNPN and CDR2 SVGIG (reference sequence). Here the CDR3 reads CAWSASTGDGYGYTF. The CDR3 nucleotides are TGTGCCTGGAGTGCGTCAACAGGGGATGGCTATGGCTACACCTTC.

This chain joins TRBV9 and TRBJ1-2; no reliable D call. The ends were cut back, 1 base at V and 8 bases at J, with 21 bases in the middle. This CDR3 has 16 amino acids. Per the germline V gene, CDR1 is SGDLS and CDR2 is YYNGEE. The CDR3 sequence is CASSVRESVGLGGYTF. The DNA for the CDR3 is TGTGCCAGCAGCGTAAGGGAAAGTGTTGGACTAGGGGGCTACACCTTC.

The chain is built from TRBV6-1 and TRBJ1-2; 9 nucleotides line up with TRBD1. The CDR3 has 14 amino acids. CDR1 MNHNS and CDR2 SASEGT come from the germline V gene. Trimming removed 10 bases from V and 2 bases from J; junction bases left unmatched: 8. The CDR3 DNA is TGTGCCACCGCACCGGGACAGGGCAACTATGGCTACACCTTC. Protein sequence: CATAPGQGNYGYTF.

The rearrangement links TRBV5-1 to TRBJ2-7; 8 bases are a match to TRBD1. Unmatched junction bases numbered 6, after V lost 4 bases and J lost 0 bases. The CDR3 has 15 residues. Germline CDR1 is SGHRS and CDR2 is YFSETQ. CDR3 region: CASSLTGGSSYEQYF. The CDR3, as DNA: TGCGCCAGCAGCCTAACAGGGGGGAGCTCCTACGAGCAGTACTTC.

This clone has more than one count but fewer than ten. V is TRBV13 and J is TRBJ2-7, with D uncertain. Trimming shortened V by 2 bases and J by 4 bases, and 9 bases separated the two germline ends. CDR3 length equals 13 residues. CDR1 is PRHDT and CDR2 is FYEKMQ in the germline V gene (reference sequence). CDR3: CASSLSEMYEQYF. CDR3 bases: TGTGCCAGCAGCTTAAGCGAGATGTACGAGCAGTACTTC.

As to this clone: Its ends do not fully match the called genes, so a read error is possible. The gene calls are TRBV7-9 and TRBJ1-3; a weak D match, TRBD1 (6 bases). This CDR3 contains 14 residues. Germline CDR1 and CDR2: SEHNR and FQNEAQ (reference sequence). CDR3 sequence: CASSSTGSGNTIYF. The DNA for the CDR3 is TGTGCCAGCAGCTCGACAGGTTCTGGGAACACCATATATTTT.

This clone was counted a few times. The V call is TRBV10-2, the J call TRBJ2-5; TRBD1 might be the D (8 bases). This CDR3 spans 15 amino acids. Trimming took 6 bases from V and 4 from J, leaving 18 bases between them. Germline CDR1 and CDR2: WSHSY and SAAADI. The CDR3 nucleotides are TGCGCCAGCAGCCTCGGACAGGGAGGGGGAGAGACCCAGTACTTC. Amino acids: CASSLGQGGGETQYF.

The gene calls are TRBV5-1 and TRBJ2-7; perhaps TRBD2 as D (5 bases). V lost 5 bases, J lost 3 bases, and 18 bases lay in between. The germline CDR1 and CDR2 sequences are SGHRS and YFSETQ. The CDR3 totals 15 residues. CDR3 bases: TGCGCCAGCAGATCCAGCGGAGCAAGCAGCTACGAGCAGTACTTC. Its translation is CASRSSGASSYEQYF.

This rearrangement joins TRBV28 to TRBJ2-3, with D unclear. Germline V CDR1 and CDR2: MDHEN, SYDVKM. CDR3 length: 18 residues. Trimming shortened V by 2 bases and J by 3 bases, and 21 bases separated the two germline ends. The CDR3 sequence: CASSLAPWSGFTTDTQYF. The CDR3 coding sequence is TGTGCCAGCAGTTTAGCCCCCTGGTCCGGGTTTACGACAGATACGCAGTATTTT.

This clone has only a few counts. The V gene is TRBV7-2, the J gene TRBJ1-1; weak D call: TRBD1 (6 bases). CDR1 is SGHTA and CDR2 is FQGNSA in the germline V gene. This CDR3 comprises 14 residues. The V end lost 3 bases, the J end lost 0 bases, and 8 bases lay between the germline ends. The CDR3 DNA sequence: TGTGCCAGCAGCTTGACAGGCATGAACACTGAAGCTTTCTTT. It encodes CASSLTGMNTEAFF.

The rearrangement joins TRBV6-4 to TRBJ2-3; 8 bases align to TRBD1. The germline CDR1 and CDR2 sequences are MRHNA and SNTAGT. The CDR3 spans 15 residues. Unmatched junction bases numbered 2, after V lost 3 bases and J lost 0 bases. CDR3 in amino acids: CASSEQGGSTDTQYF. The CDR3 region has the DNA TGTGCCAGCAGTGAACAGGGGGGCAGCACAGATACGCAGTATTTT.

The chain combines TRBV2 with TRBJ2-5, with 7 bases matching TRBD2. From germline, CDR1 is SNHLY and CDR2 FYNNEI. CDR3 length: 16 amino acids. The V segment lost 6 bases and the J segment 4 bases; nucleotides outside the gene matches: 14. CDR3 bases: TGTGCCAGCAGGGCCTTGGGCGGGAGTACGGGAGAGACCCAGTACTTC. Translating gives CASRALGGSTGETQYF.

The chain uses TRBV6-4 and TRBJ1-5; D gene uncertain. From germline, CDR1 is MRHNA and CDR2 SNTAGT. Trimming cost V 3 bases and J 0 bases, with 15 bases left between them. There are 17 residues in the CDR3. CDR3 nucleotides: TGTGCCAGCAGTGAGAACTCGGGGTGGAGTAGCAATCAGCCCCAGCATTTT. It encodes CASSENSGWSSNQPQHF.

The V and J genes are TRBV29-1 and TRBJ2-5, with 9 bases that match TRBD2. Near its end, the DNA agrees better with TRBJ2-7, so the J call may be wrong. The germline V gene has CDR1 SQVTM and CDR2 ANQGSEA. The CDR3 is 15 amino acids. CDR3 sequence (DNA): TGCAGCGTTGCGACCGCCAAGCGGGAGGTATACGAGCAGTACTTC. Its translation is CSVATAKREVYEQYF.

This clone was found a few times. CDR3 region: CSVQGPGNTIYF. The CDR3, as DNA: TGCAGCGTCCAGGGCCCGGGAAACACCATATATTTT. The chain carries TRBV29-1 and TRBJ1-3; weak D call: TRBD1 (5 bases). The CDR3 loop spans 12 amino acids. V gave up 6 bases and J gave up 4 bases, with 10 bases separating them. The germline gives CDR1 SQVTM, CDR2 ANQGSEA.

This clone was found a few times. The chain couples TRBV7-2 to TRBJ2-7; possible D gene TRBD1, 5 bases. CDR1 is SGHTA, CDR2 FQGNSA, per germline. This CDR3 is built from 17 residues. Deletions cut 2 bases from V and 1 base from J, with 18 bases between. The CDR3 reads CASSLIMWGKDSYEQYF. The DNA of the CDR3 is TGTGCCAGCAGCTTAATAATGTGGGGCAAGGATTCCTACGAGCAGTACTTC.

In nucleotides, the CDR3 is TGTGCCAGTAGTATAGTACAGAGAGGCAATCAGCCCCAGCATTTT. This encodes CASSIVQRGNQPQHF. The chain links TRBV19 to TRBJ1-5; D unresolved. CDR1 LNHDA and CDR2 SQIVND come from the germline V gene (reference sequence). V lost 1 base, J lost 2 bases, and 9 bases lay in between. This CDR3 comprises 15 residues.

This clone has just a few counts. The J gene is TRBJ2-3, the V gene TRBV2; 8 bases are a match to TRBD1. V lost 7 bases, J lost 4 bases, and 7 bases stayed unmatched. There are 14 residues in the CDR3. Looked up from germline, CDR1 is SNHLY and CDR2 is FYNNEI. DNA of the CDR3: TGTGCCAGCACCCCCACGACAGGGGCAGATACGCAGTATTTT. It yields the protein CASTPTTGADTQYF. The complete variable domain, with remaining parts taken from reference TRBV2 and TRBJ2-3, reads EPEVTQTPSHQVTQMGQEVILRCVPISNHLYFYWYRQILGQKVEFLVSFYNNEISEKSEIFDDQFSVERPDGSNFTLKIRSTKLEDSAMYFCASTPTTGADTQYFGPGTRLTVL.